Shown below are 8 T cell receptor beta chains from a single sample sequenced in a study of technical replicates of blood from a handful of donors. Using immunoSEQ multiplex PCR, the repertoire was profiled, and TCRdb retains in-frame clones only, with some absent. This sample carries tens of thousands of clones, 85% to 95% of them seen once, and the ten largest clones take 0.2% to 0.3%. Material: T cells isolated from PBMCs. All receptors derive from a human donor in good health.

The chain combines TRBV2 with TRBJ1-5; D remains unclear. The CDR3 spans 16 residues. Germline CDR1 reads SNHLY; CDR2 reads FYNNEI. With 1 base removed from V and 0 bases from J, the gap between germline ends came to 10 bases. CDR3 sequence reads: CASSEGGLYSNQPQHF. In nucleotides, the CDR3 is TGTGCCAGCAGTGAAGGCGGATTATATAGCAATCAGCCCCAGCATTTT.

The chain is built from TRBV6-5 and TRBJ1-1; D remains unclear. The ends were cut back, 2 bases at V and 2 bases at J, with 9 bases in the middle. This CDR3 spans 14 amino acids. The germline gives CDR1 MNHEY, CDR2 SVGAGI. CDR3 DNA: TGTGCCAGCAGTTACGGCCGGACTAACACTGAAGCTTTCTTT. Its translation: CASSYGRTNTEAFF.

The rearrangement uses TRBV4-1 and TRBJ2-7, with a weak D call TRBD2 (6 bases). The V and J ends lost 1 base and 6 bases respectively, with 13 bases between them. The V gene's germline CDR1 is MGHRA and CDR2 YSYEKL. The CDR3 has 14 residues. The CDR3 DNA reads TGCGCCAGCAGCCAAGTGGGAGGAAGTGGCGAGCAGTACTTC. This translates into CASSQVGGSGEQYF.

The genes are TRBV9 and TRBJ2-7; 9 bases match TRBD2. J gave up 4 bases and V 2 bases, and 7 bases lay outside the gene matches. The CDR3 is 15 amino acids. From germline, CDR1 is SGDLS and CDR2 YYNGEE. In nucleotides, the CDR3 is TGTGCCAGCAGCGTTGGGGACAGCGGGAGGTACGAGCAGTACTTC. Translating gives CASSVGDSGRYEQYF.

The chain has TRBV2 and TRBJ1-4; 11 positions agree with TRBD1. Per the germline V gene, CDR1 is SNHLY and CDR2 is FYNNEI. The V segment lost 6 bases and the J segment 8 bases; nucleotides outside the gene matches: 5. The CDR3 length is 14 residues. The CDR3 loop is CASRRTGGSEKLFF. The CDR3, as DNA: TGTGCCAGCAGGCGGACAGGGGGCAGCGAAAAACTGTTTTTT.

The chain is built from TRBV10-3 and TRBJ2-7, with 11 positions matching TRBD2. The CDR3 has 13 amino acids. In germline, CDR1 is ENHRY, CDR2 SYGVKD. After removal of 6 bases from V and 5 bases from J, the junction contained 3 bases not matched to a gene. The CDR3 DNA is TGTGCCATCAGCGTACTAGCGGGAGACGAGCAGTACTTC. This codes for CAISVLAGDEQYF.

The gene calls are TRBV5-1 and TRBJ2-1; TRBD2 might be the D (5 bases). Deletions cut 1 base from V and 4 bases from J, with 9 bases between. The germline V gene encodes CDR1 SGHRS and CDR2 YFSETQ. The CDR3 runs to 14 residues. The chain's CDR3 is CASSLSQRYNEQFF. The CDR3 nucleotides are TGCGCCAGCAGCTTGAGTCAGCGGTACAATGAGCAGTTCTTC.

The CDR3 loop is CASSLGQEAYEQYF. The DNA for the CDR3 is TGTGCCAGCAGCTTAGGGCAGGAAGCCTACGAGCAGTACTTC. The chain uses TRBV7-7 and TRBJ2-7; D not resolved. Germline V gene sequence: CDR1 SSHAT, CDR2 FNYEAQ (reference sequence). The length of the CDR3 is 14 residues. The ends were cut back, 1 base at V and 2 bases at J, with 9 bases in the middle.